The 20 T cell receptor beta chains below all came from one sample that was sequenced in a study of blood T cell repertoires in COVID-19. The protocol was immunoSEQ multiplex PCR, while the TCRdb copy is restricted to in-frame clones and leaves out a portion. Here the sample spans 150,000 to 200,000 clones, approximately 90% being singletons. The sequenced sample consisted of peripheral blood. Receptors originate from a human donor in a cohort sampled during active COVID-19.

V usage is TRBV11-2 and J usage is TRBJ2-7; D is possibly TRBD1 (6 bases). Germline values: CDR1 SGHAT, CDR2 FQNNGV. The CDR3 runs 15 residues. V gave up 1 base and J gave up 4 bases, with 14 bases separating them. The CDR3 DNA sequence: TGTGCCAGCAGCTTAGGGCCCGGGACATCGTACGAGCAGTACTTC. Its translation: CASSLGPGTSYEQYF.

The chain is built from TRBV25-1 and TRBJ1-6; 7 bases map to TRBD1. The J segment lost 9 bases and the V segment lost 6 bases, leaving 8 bases of the junction unmatched. Per the germline V gene, CDR1 is MGHDK and CDR2 is SYGVNS. CDR3 length equals 14 residues. This CDR3 reads CASSKQGFSSPLHF. DNA for the CDR3: TGTGCCAGCAGCAAACAGGGGTTTAGTTCACCCCTCCACTTT.

The chain recombines TRBV10-3 with TRBJ2-7; 9 nucleotides align to TRBD2. Germline assignment: CDR1 ENHRY and CDR2 SYGVKD. The CDR3 sequence is 14 residues long. The V and J ends lost 6 bases and 1 base, in that order; junction bases with no gene match: 4. CDR3 DNA sequence: TGTGCCATCAGCGCGGGGGGGAAGTCCTACGAGCAGTACTTC. Its translation is CAISAGGKSYEQYF.

There are a few counts of this clone. CDR3 bases: TGTGCCAGTAGAGAGACCCTAGCGGGAGGAACCTACGAGCAGTACTTC. This gives the protein CASRETLAGGTYEQYF. The gene calls are TRBV19 and TRBJ2-7, with 11 nucleotides matching TRBD2. Trimming removed 6 bases from V and 2 bases from J; junction bases left unmatched: 9. This CDR3 has 16 amino acids. Germline CDR1 is LNHDA and CDR2 is SQIVND (reference sequence).

The rearrangement links TRBV19 to TRBJ2-7; tentatively, D is TRBD1 (5 bases). The CDR3 is 14 amino acids. The V and J ends lost 9 bases and 5 bases respectively, with 20 bases between them. Germline assignment: CDR1 LNHDA and CDR2 SQIVND (reference sequence). CDR3 sequence reads: CASSPASFRDEQYF. As DNA, the CDR3 is TGTGCCAGCTCCCCGGCCAGTTTCAGGGACGAGCAGTACTTC. Using reference TRBV19 and TRBJ2-7 for the parts outside the CDR3, the full variable domain is DGGITQSPKYLFRKEGQNVTLSCEQNLNHDAMYWYRQDPGQGLRLIYYSQIVNDFQKGDIAEGYSVSREKKESFPLTVTSAQKNPTAFYLCASSPASFRDEQYFGPGTRLTVT.

The chain recombines TRBV28 with TRBJ2-7, with D possibly being TRBD2 (6 bases). CDR1 is MDHEN and CDR2 is SYDVKM in the germline V gene. This CDR3 region has 16 residues. V dropped 4 bases and J dropped 7 bases, with 23 bases sitting between them. CDR3 protein: CASSSPGTTPRGEQYF. Written as DNA, the CDR3 is TGTGCCAGCAGTTCCCCCGGGACCACTCCACGGGGGGAGCAGTACTTC.

The chain recombines TRBV6-2 or TRBV6-3 with TRBJ2-7, with 9 nucleotides matching TRBD1. Germline V gives CDR1 MNHEY, CDR2 SVGEGT. V lost 5 bases, J lost 5 bases, and 7 bases stayed unmatched. This CDR3 has 14 amino acids. As DNA, the CDR3 is TGTGCCAGCAGTCAAACAGGGGGCTCGGACGAGCAGTACTTC. Translated: CASSQTGGSDEQYF.

Regarding this clone: Other nucleotide sequences from this sample produce the same CDR3. This chain links TRBV7-2 with TRBJ2-7, with D tentatively TRBD1 (6 bases). Trimming removed 0 bases from V and 4 bases from J, with 7 bases in between. This CDR3 is built from 13 residues. Looked up from germline, CDR1 is SGHTA and CDR2 is FQGNSA. For the CDR3, the DNA is TGTGCCAGCAGCTTAGCGGACAGTTACGAGCAGTACTTC. This encodes CASSLADSYEQYF.

This clone was seen only once. The sample holds other DNA sequences that translate to the same CDR3. The chain couples TRBV7-2 to TRBJ2-2, with 7 bases matching TRBD1. V shed 5 bases and J 8 bases; nucleotides not matched to a gene: 2. Per germline, CDR1 SGHTA and CDR2 FQGNSA. This CDR3 region has 12 residues. CDR3 amino acids: CASSLDRGELFF. DNA of the CDR3: TGTGCCAGCAGCCTGGACAGGGGGGAGCTGTTTTTT. The full variable domain, rest sourced from reference TRBV7-2 and TRBJ2-2, is GAGVSQSPSNKVTEKGKDVELRCDPISGHTALYWYRQSLGQGLEFLIYFQGNSAPDKSGLPSDRFSAERTGGSVSTLTIQRTQQEDSAVYLCASSLDRGELFFGEGSRLTVL.

The gene calls are TRBV7-2 and TRBJ1-2; tentative D call: TRBD1 (6 bases). CDR1 SGHTA and CDR2 FQGNSA come from the germline V gene. V lost 5 bases, J lost 4 bases, and 23 bases lay in between. This CDR3 spans 17 amino acids. CDR3 coding DNA: TGTGCCAGCAGCCCAACCTGGGGGATCAGGGGTAGCTATGGCTACACCTTC. Its translation is CASSPTWGIRGSYGYTF.

The gene calls are TRBV6-6 and TRBJ1-5, with TRBD1 matching 7 bases. This CDR3 has 14 amino acids. Trimming took 4 bases from V and 0 from J; bases not matched to a gene: 0. Germline CDR1 is MNHNY and CDR2 is SVGAGI (reference sequence). The CDR3 region has the DNA TGTGCCAGCAGTTGGACAGGTAGCAATCAGCCCCAGCATTTT. Its protein product is CASSWTGSNQPQHF.

This chain connects TRBV3-1 (or the pseudogene TRBV3-2) to TRBJ2-3; 8 bases are shared with TRBD2. From germline, CDR1 is LGHDT and CDR2 YNNKEL (reference sequence). The CDR3 is 16 residues long. Unmatched junction bases numbered 4, after V lost 0 bases and J lost 2 bases. CDR3 region: CASSQDLSGVTDTQYF. CDR3 coding DNA: TGTGCCAGCAGCCAAGATCTTAGCGGGGTCACAGATACGCAGTATTTT.

The rearrangement joins TRBV19 to TRBJ2-7, with 9 bases fitting TRBD2. After removal of 10 bases from V and 4 bases from J, the junction contained 14 bases not matched to a gene. Germline V gene sequence: CDR1 LNHDA, CDR2 SQIVND (reference sequence). This CDR3 has 15 residues. This chain's CDR3 is CATSKLAGESYEQYF. CDR3 coding DNA: TGTGCCACCTCGAAATTAGCGGGAGAATCGTACGAGCAGTACTTC.

The chain has TRBV28 and TRBJ2-3; TRBD1 matches 8 bases. Trimming removed 6 bases from V and 3 bases from J; junction bases left unmatched: 11. Germline-derived CDR1 and CDR2 are MDHEN and SYDVKM. The CDR3 runs to 16 residues. This CDR3 is CASSRSGTGKTDTQYF. The CDR3 coding sequence is TGTGCCAGCAGCCGATCCGGGACAGGAAAAACAGATACGCAGTATTTT.

The chain links TRBV6-5 to TRBJ2-7, with a weak D call TRBD2 (6 bases). V was cut by 6 bases and J by 4 bases, with 13 bases left in between. The germline gives CDR1 MNHEY, CDR2 SVGAGI. This CDR3 comprises 13 residues. The CDR3 is CASSLGLTYEQYF. For the CDR3, the DNA is TGTGCCAGCAGCCTAGGACTAACGTACGAGCAGTACTTC.

V usage is TRBV5-8 and J usage is TRBJ2-1, with TRBD1 matching 8 bases. V dropped 5 bases and J dropped 7; count of bases not matched to a gene: 11. The germline CDR1 and CDR2 sequences are SGHTS and YDEGEE. CDR3 length equals 15 residues. The CDR3 loop reads CASSRRQGAVNEQFF. CDR3 in DNA: TGTGCCAGCAGTAGGAGGCAGGGGGCAGTGAATGAGCAGTTCTTC.

This chain links TRBV10-3 with TRBJ2-3; 11 nucleotides agree with TRBD2. This CDR3 region has 16 residues. Germline loops: CDR1 ENHRY, CDR2 SYGVKD. V lost 10 bases, J lost 6 bases, and 15 bases stayed unmatched. Here the CDR3 reads CATRNELAGGKDTQYF. The DNA for the CDR3 is TGTGCCACCAGAAATGAGTTAGCGGGAGGGAAGGATACGCAGTATTTT.

The CDR3 bases are TGTGCCAGCAGCTTAGAGGGACTAGCCCACAATGAGCAGTTCTTC. This sequence encodes CASSLEGLAHNEQFF. This rearrangement joins TRBV11-2 to TRBJ2-1; 9 positions match TRBD2. The length of the CDR3 is 15 residues. CDR1 and CDR2 (germline): SGHAT, FQNNGV. The V gene end was trimmed by 0 bases and the J gene end by 5 bases; junction bases not matched to a gene: 2.

The chain recombines TRBV28 with TRBJ2-3, with D perhaps matching TRBD2 (6 bases). Trimming left V 5 bases short and J 2 bases short, with 17 bases between. CDR1 is MDHEN and CDR2 is SYDVKM in the germline V gene. The CDR3 consists of 16 residues. As DNA, the CDR3 is TGTGCCAGCAGTCCCCCGGGGGTCTTTTCCACAGATACGCAGTATTTT. Translating gives CASSPPGVFSTDTQYF.

CDR3 region: CSVVNRGLGETQYF. CDR3 coding DNA: TGCAGCGTTGTTAACAGGGGGCTCGGTGAGACCCAGTACTTC. The chain uses TRBV29-1 and TRBJ2-5; TRBD1 aligns across 9 bases. Germline V gene lookup returns CDR1 SQVTM and CDR2 ANQGSEA. The V gene end was trimmed by 4 bases and the J gene end by 5 bases; junction bases not matched to a gene: 8. The CDR3 contains 14 residues.